This T cell receptor (beta chain) derives from a study of T cells in Graves' hyperthyroidism and ophthalmopathy. Study findings and constraints: Most clonotypes that expanded in the thyroid above 0.001 also showed up in blood.

Amplified regions were TCR beta CDR3 sequences from RNA transcripts. First-round RT-PCR targeting the TCR CDR3 was performed with the HTBI primer set. TCRdb reprocessed the multiplex PCR reads via MiXCR and lists one record per CDR3 protein. The table shows 600,000 or so distinct CDR3 sequences, with about 17% occurring only once. This clonotype has just a few counts. The antigen is unknown. Calling Graves' hyperthyroidism stable meant ophthalmopathy did not progress within 18 months. Any patient presenting with uncontrolled infection, other autoimmune disease, pregnancy or lactation was left out. CDR1 and CDR2 from the germline V gene are SEHNR and FQNEAQ (reference sequence). CDR3 length: 15 residues. Trimming removed 3 bases from V and 4 bases from J; junction bases left unmatched: 5.

The specimen sequenced was blood. This TCR came from a woman in her thirties with Graves' hyperthyroidism. The rearrangement links TRBV7-9 to TRBJ2-5; the match to TRBD2 covers 10 bases. The CDR3 DNA sequence: TGTGCCAGCAGCTTCGGGACTAGCGAGGGAGAGACCCAGTACTTC. Translated, it gives CASSFGTSEGETQYF.